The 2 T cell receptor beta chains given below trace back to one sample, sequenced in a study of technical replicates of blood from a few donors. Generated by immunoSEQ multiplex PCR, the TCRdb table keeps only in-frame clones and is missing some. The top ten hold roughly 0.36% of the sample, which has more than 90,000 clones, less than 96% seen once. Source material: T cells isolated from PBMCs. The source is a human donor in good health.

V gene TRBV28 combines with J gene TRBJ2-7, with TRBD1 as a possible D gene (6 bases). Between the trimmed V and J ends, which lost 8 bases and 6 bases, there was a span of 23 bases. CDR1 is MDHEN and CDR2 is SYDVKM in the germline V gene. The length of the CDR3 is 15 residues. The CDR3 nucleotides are TGTGCCAGCGGAAATACAGGGAATTCGTATCGCGAGCAGTACTTC. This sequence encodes CASGNTGNSYREQYF.

The CDR3 is CASSSPIHRDSSLNYGYTF. The CDR3 DNA follows: TGTGCCAGCAGCTCCCCTATTCACAGGGACAGTTCCTTAAACTATGGCTACACCTTC. V is TRBV7-9 and J is TRBJ1-2; TRBD1 matches at 7 bases. The CDR3 totals 19 residues. Germline lookup yields CDR1 SEHNR and CDR2 FQNEAQ (reference sequence). Unmatched junction bases numbered 19, after V lost 4 bases and J lost 2 bases.